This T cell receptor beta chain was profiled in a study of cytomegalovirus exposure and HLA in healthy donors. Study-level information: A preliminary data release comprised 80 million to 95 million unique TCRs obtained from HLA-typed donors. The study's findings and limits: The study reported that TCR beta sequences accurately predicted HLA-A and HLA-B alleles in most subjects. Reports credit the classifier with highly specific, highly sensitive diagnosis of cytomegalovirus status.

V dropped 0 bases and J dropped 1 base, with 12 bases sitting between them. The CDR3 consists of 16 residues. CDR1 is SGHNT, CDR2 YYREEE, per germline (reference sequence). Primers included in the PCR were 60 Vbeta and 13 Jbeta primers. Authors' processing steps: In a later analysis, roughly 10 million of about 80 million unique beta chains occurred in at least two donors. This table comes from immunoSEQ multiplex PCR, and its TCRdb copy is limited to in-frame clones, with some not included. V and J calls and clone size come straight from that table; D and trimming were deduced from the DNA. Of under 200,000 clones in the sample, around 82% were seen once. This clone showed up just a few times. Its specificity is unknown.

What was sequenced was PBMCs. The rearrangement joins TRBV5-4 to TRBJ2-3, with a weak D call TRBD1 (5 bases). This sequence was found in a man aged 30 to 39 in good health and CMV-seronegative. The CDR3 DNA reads TGTGCCAGCAGCTTGGGGGCAGGGCCTGGCACAGATACGCAGTATTTT. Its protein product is CASSLGAGPGTDTQYF.